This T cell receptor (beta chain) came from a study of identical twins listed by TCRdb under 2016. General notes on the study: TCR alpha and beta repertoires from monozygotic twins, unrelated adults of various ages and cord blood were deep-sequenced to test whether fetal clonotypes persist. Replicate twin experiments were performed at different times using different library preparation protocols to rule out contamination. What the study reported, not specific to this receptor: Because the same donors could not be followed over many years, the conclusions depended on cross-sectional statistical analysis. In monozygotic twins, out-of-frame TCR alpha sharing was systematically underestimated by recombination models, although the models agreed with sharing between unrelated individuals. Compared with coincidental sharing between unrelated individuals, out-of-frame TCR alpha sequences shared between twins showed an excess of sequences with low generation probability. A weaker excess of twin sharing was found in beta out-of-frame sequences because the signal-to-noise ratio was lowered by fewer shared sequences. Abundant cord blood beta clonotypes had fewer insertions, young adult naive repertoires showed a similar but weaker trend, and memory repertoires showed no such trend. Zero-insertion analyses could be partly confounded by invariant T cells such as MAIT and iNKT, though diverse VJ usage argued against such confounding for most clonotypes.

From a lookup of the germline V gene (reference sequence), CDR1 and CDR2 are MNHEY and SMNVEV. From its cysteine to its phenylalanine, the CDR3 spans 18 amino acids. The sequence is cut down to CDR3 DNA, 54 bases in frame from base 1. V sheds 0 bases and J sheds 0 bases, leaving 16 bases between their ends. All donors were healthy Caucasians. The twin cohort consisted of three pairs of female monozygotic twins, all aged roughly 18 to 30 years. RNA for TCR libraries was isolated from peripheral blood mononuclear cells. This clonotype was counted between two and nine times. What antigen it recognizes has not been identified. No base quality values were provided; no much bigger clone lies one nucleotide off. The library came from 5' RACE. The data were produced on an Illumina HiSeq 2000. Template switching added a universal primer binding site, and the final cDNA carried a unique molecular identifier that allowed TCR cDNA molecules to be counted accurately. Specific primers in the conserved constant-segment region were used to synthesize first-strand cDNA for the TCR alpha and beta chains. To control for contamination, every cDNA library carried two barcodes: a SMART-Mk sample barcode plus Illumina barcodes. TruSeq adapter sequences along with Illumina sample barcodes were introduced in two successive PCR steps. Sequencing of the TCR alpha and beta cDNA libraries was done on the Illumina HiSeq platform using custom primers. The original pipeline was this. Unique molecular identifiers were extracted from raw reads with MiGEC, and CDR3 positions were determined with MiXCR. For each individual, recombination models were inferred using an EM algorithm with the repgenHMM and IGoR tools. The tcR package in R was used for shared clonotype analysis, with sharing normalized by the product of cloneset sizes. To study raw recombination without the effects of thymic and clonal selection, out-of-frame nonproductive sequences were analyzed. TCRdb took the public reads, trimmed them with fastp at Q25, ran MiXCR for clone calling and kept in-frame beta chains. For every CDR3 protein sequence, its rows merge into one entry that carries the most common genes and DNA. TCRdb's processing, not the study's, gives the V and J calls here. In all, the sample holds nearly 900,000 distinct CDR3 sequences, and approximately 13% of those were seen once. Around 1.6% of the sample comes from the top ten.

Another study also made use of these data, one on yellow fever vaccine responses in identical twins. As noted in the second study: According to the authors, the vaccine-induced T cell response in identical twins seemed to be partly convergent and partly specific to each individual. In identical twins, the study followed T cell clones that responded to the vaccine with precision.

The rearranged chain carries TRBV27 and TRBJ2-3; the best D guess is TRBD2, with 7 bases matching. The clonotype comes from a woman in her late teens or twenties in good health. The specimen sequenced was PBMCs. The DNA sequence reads TGTGCCAGCAGTTTATCGTACGTCGGGGGGCGGAGCACAGATACGCAGTATTTT. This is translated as CASSLSYVGGRSTDTQYF.